Presented here are 26 T cell receptor delta chains from one specimen sequenced in a study of γδ T cells in repeated Plasmodium falciparum infection. TCRdb re-called clones from the multiplex PCR reads via CATT. The table lists 40,000 to 55,000 delta-chain clones, roughly 2% of them singletons. Gammadelta T cells were flow-sorted from PBMC into Vgamma9/Vdelta2+ and Vdelta2-negative populations for bulk analysis. The sequenced sample consisted of gamma-delta T cells from blood. The receptors derive from a pool of human donors (malaria-infected and uninfected, not separated).

This clone was seen more than once but under ten times. Translating this DNA gives a protein that differs at residue 6 from the TCRdb one, which belongs to a much larger clone; a read error is likely, and the protein shown is this translation. This sequence joins TRDV1 and TRDJ1; D may be TRDD3 (7 bases). Germline matching of the DNA provided the J gene here, since TCRdb leaves it blank. The germline V gene has CDR1 TSWWSYY and CDR2 QGS. Trimming took off 5 bases at V and 4 bases at J, with 38 bases between the two ends. The CDR3 has 22 residues. The CDR3, as DNA: TGTGCTCTTGGGCCCGTCCTCTTCCTCGGACTACTGGGGACGCCGGGGGGCGATAAACTCATCTTT. Its translation is CALGPVLFLGLLGTPGGDKLIF.

Concerning this clone: This DNA's translation differs at residue 16 from TCRdb's protein, which comes from a much larger clone; a read error is likely, and the protein shown is translated from the DNA. The V gene is listed as TRDV3; no J gene was called; the table's D call TRDD3 went unverified against the DNA. CDR1 is TVYSNPD, CDR2 GDNSRS, per germline (reference sequence). CDR3 length: 17 residues. The CDR3 DNA reads TGTGCCTTTAACCTAGGTACGTACAGTACTGGTCGCGATAAACTCACCTTT. The encoded protein is CAFNLGTYSTGRDKLTF.

As for this clone: For this DNA, TCRdb reports the protein of a much larger clone, which diverges at residue 18, most likely from a read error; the protein presented here is translated directly from the DNA. The chain uses TRDV1 and TRDJ1, with D tentatively TRDD3 (6 bases). The J gene, left out of TCRdb, was set here by checking the DNA against germline. Germline V CDR1 and CDR2: TSWWSYY, QGS. The CDR3 has 21 amino acids. CDR3 residues: CALGEPRLATFGYFYTDELIF. In nucleotides, the CDR3 is TGTGCTCTTGGGGAACCCCGCTTGGCTACGTTTGGATACTTCTACACCGATGAACTCATCTTT.

There are a few counts of this clone. TCRdb records a much larger clone's protein for this DNA, with a difference at residue 13 that likely arises from a read error; the protein given is the translation of the DNA. V gene TRDV1 combines with J gene TRDJ1; 7 bases match TRDD3. TCRdb records no J gene; here it was assigned by comparing the DNA to germline. The CDR3 contains 21 residues. CDR1 TSWWSYY and CDR2 QGS come from the germline V gene. The junction had 25 bases not matched to a gene; V was cut back by 1 base and J by 5 bases. In nucleotides, the CDR3 is TGTGCTCTTGGGGAACCCTCCTTTCTGATCTGGGGGGTACGGAGAGTTGATAAACTCATCTTT. Its translation: CALGEPSFLIWGVRRVDKLIF.

This clone came up many times. TCRdb's protein for this DNA is that of a much larger clone and differs from the translation at residue 9, likely a read error; the protein shown is the DNA translation. V is TRDV1 and J is TRDJ1; 9 nucleotides agree with TRDD3. TCRdb is silent on the J gene; assignment here came from matching the DNA to germline. Germline V gene lookup returns CDR1 TSWWSYY and CDR2 QGS. V shed 2 bases and J 0 bases; nucleotides not matched to a gene: 22. The CDR3 consists of 22 residues. This CDR3 is CALGENQFRYWGTPLYTDKLIF. The CDR3 DNA reads as TGTGCTCTTGGGGAAAACCAATTCAGGTACTGGGGGACACCTCTGTACACCGATAAACTCATCTTT.

Notes on this clone: For this DNA, TCRdb reports the protein of a much larger clone, which diverges at residue 12, most likely from a read error; the protein presented here is translated directly from the DNA. V is TRDV1 and J is TRDJ1; 8 positions agree with TRDD3. TCRdb leaves out the J gene; it was filled in here by matching the DNA to germline. The germline V gene encodes CDR1 TSWWSYY and CDR2 QGS. CDR3 length: 22 residues. Trimming at V came to 2 bases and at J to 0 bases, leaving 23 bases not matched to a gene. The CDR3 DNA follows: TGTGCTCTTGGGGAAACTCCACCTTACTGGGGGGTATCGAGGAGGTACACCGATAAACTCATCTTT. Amino acids: CALGETPPYWGVSRRYTDKLIF.

The table lists this clone with a few counts. The protein TCRdb gives is from a much larger clone and does not agree with this DNA's translation at residue 17, likely a read error; the protein shown here comes from the DNA. The chain carries TRDV1 and TRDJ1; maybe TRDD2 (9 bases). TCRdb leaves out the J gene; it was filled in here by matching the DNA to germline. Per germline, CDR1 TSWWSYY and CDR2 QGS. V lost 6 bases to trimming and J lost 0 bases, with 41 bases between them. This CDR3 region has 24 residues. CDR3 sequence: CALGPYRAPSYVFTGGCYTDKLIF. The CDR3 coding sequence is TGTGCTCTTGGACCATATCGGGCCCCTTCCTACGTGTTTACTGGGGGCTGTTACACCGATAAACTCATCTTT.

This clone was found many times. This likely reflects a read error, since a far larger clone is one base away. This chain joins TRDV2 and TRDJ1; D gene uncertain. Matching the DNA to germline supplied the J gene, which TCRdb does not give. The CDR3 extends over 15 amino acids. CDR1 GEAIGNYY and CDR2 EKD come from the germline V gene. Trimming stripped 3 bases from V and 0 bases from J, with 13 bases between. As DNA, the CDR3 is TGTGCCTGTGACGCCGTGTCCTCCCACACCGATAAACTCATCTTT. Translating it yields CACDAVSSHTDKLIF.

This clone was counted between two and nine times. Since a far larger clone is one base different, this is likely a read error. This same CDR3 is encoded by further DNA sequences in the sample. The CDR3 coding sequence is TGTGCTCTTGGGCGGCTAAGGCCCGATAAACTCATCTTT. Its protein is CALGRLRPDKLIF. This sequence joins TRDV1 and TRDJ1; unclear D gene. No J gene was available from TCRdb, and it was assigned here by a germline match of the DNA. V was cut by 5 bases and J by 3 bases, with 10 bases left in between. The length of the CDR3 is 13 residues. Germline lookup yields CDR1 TSWWSYY and CDR2 QGS.

This clone was detected only a few times. The protein given by TCRdb reflects a much larger clone and differs at residue 6 from this DNA's translation, likely from a read error; the protein shown is the DNA's translation. V usage is TRDV1 and J usage is TRDJ1, with D unclear. TCRdb leaves out the J gene; it was filled in here by matching the DNA to germline. The germline CDR1 and CDR2 sequences are TSWWSYY and QGS. The CDR3 totals 17 residues. Between the trimmed V and J ends, which lost 2 bases and 0 bases, there was a span of 16 bases. In nucleotides, the CDR3 is TGTGCTCTTGGGGAAAGCTATCCAATGCTCTACACCGATAAACTCATCTTT. Protein product: CALGESYPMLYTDKLIF.

This clone has at least ten counts. This likely traces to a read error, being one base from a far larger clone. The same CDR3 is also encoded by other DNA sequences in this sample. This sequence joins TRDV1 and TRDJ1, with 7 bases that match TRDD2. No J segment appears in TCRdb, so it was assigned here by matching the sequence to germline. The CDR3 length is 22 residues. CDR1 TSWWSYY and CDR2 QGS come from the germline V gene. CDR3 in DNA: TGTGCACTTGGGGAACGGTACCTTCCTCTTAACGAAGTTGTGGGGAGGACCGATAAACTCATCTTT. Its translation is CALGERYLPLNEVVGRTDKLIF.

Notes on this clone: The protein held in TCRdb is that of a much larger clone and does not match this DNA's translation at residue 8, likely because of a read error; the protein shown is translated from the DNA. V is TRAV38-2/DV8 and J is TRDJ1, with D maybe TRDD3 (5 bases). The J gene comes from matching the DNA to germline here; TCRdb lacks it. The CDR3 extends over 15 amino acids. Trimming left V 4 bases short and J 3 bases short, with 16 bases between. Per germline, CDR1 TSESDYY and CDR2 QEAYKQQN. The CDR3 DNA follows: TGTGCTTATAGGGGGACGGGGACGATTCCCGATAAACTCATCTTT. Translating gives CAYRGTGTIPDKLIF.

This clone was seen a few times. A far larger clone is off by one base, so a read error is likely. The sample holds other DNA sequences that translate to the same CDR3. This chain links TRDV3 with TRDJ1, with 8 bases aligning to TRDD3. No J segment appears in TCRdb, so it was assigned here by matching the sequence to germline. CDR3 length equals 13 residues. CDR1 and CDR2 (germline): TVYSNPD, GDNSRS (reference sequence). The V segment lost 4 bases and the J segment 4 bases; nucleotides outside the gene matches: 8. The CDR3 nucleotides are TGTGCCTCCGGGGATACCCGGGTCGATAAACTCATCTTT. Translation: CASGDTRVDKLIF.

With regard to this clone: The protein recorded in TCRdb matches a much larger clone and deviates from this DNA's translation at residue 3, suggesting a read error; the protein here is obtained by translating the DNA. This chain joins TRDV3 and TRDJ1; 8 bases are a match to TRDD3. TCRdb leaves out the J gene; it was filled in here by matching the DNA to germline. CDR1 is TVYSNPD, CDR2 GDNSRS, per germline (reference sequence). CDR3 length equals 14 residues. Germline trimming cut 5 bases from V and 0 bases from J; bases unmatched to any gene: 8. CDR3 region: CAHNWGSYTDKLIF. DNA of the CDR3: TGTGCCCACAACTGGGGGTCGTACACCGATAAACTCATCTTT.

This clone was observed many times. The protein TCRdb lists belongs to a much larger clone and differs from this DNA's translation at residue 5, which points to a read error; the protein shown is made from the DNA. The chain combines TRDV1 with TRDJ3; 12 bases are shared with TRDD3. Since TCRdb gives no J gene, matching the DNA to germline was used here to assign it. This CDR3 region has 26 residues. Germline V lookup: CDR1 TSWWSYY, CDR2 QGS. CDR3 residues: CALGKLSWERWGIRALGPWDTRQMFF. DNA of the CDR3: TGTGCTCTTGGGAAACTATCGTGGGAGCGCTGGGGGATACGGGCCCTGGGGCCCTGGGACACCCGACAGATGTTTTTC.

This clone was counted a few times. This DNA's translation differs at residue 6 from TCRdb's protein, which comes from a much larger clone; a read error is likely, and the protein shown is translated from the DNA. This rearrangement joins TRDV1 to TRDJ1, with TRDD2 as a possible D gene (6 bases). The J gene was not available in TCRdb and was assigned here by matching the DNA to germline segments. The CDR3 consists of 22 residues. Germline lookup yields CDR1 TSWWSYY and CDR2 QGS. V was clipped by 1 base and J by 0 bases, with 30 bases between them. Written as DNA, the CDR3 is TGTGCTCTTGGGGAACCGGGTCCTACGGTTCCAGAACTCTCCCGGGACACCGATAAACTCATCTTT. Encoded protein: CALGEPGPTVPELSRDTDKLIF.

This clone was recorded many times. This likely stems from a read error, as it lies one base from a far larger clone. Additional DNA sequences in this sample encode the identical CDR3. The rearrangement joins TRAV14/DV4 to TRDJ1; 8 nucleotides match TRDD3. Germline V gene lookup returns CDR1 TSDPSYG and CDR2 QGSYDQQN (reference sequence). The CDR3 runs 16 residues. Trimming removed 9 bases from V and 2 bases from J; junction bases left unmatched: 14. DNA of the CDR3: TGTGCAATTCGCCGTACTGGGGGGTTCGAAACCGATAAACTCATCTTT. As protein: CAIRRTGGFETDKLIF.

In its sample, this clone was seen a few times. A far larger clone is a single base away, which makes a read error likely. Other DNA sequences in the sample encode the same CDR3. The chain combines TRDV2 with TRDJ1; 8 bases line up with TRDD3. The J gene, absent from TCRdb, was called here by matching the DNA to germline. Per germline, CDR1 GEAIGNYY and CDR2 EKD. This CDR3 contains 20 residues. J gave up 3 bases and V 0 bases, and 20 bases lay outside the gene matches. CDR3 region: CACDTGTLLGAPGGPDKLIF. Here the CDR3 DNA reads TGTGCCTGTGACACCGGTACCTTACTGGGGGCCCCCGGGGGGCCCGATAAACTCATCTTT.

A remark on this clone: The protein that TCRdb holds for this DNA derives from a much larger clone and differs from the translated DNA at residue 17, which likely indicates a read error; the protein shown here is translated from the DNA. The chain recombines TRDV1 with TRDJ1, with 10 bases fitting TRDD3. The J gene is absent in TCRdb and was assigned here via DNA matching to germline. V was clipped by 1 base and J by 1 base; unmatched bases: 39. This CDR3 has 28 amino acids. The germline V gene has CDR1 TSWWSYY and CDR2 QGS. In DNA form, the CDR3 reads TGTGCTCTTGGGGAACAGAACCCCTCAAACCCTCTTTTATACTGGGGGATGCGCGAGGGAGGGAGCACCGATAAACTCATCTTT. Protein sequence: CALGEQNPSNPLLYWGMREGGSTDKLIF.

Of note for this clone: This DNA's translation and the protein TCRdb lists, from a much larger clone, do not match at residue 15, likely due to a read error; the protein shown is translated from the DNA. J is TRDJ1 and V is TRDV1; tentative D call: TRDD3 (8 bases). The J gene was missing in TCRdb and was found by matching the end of the DNA to germline. The CDR3 totals 22 residues. Trimming took 1 base from V and 2 from J, leaving 32 bases between them. Germline V gives CDR1 TSWWSYY, CDR2 QGS. CDR3 sequence reads: CALGEPVLPAYWGLNCTDKLIF. For the CDR3, the DNA is TGTGCTCTTGGGGAACCGGTCCTTCCTGCCTACTGGGGGTTGAATTGTACCGATAAACTCATCTTT.

This clone was detected only a few times. The protein given by TCRdb reflects a much larger clone and differs at residue 18 from this DNA's translation, likely from a read error; the protein shown is the DNA's translation. The chain combines TRDV3 with TRDJ1, with 9 bases that match TRDD3. The CDR3 sequence is 22 residues long. In germline, CDR1 is TVYSNPD, CDR2 GDNSRS (reference sequence). Trimming took 4 bases from V and 7 from J; bases not matched to a gene: 37. The CDR3 DNA follows: TGTGCCTGTCGAAGGCCTTCCTCAAAGGGCCTGTACTGGGGGACCGGATACGCTAAACTCATCTTT. Translating it yields CACRRPSSKGLYWGTGYAKLIF.

Concerning this clone: The protein TCRdb gives is from a much larger clone and does not agree with this DNA's translation at residue 7, likely a read error; the protein shown here comes from the DNA. The chain joins TRDV2 to TRDJ1, with D unresolved. The J gene was not available in TCRdb and was assigned here by matching the DNA to germline segments. CDR1 and CDR2 from the germline V gene are GEAIGNYY and EKD. Trimming left V 1 base short and J 3 bases short, with 14 bases between. The CDR3 is 15 amino acids. Written as DNA, the CDR3 is TGTGCCTGTGACACGGTGTTCCCCGCGTCCGATAAACTCATCTTT. It translates to CACDTVFPASDKLIF.

In its sample, this clone was seen many times. The TCRdb protein comes from a much larger clone and disagrees with this DNA's translation at residue 5, likely due to a read error; the protein given here is derived from the DNA. J is TRDJ1 and V is TRDV1, with 11 bases fitting TRDD3. TCRdb supplies no J gene; here it was assigned by aligning the nucleotide sequence to germline. The CDR3 contains 21 residues. V was clipped by 4 bases and J by 4 bases; unmatched bases: 23. Germline V gene sequence: CDR1 TSWWSYY, CDR2 QGS. The CDR3 sequence is CALGGLGLPTWGIRGVDKLIF. As DNA, the CDR3 is TGTGCTCTTGGGGGACTAGGACTTCCTACATGGGGGATACGAGGGGTCGATAAACTCATCTTT.

This clone was seen a handful of times. TCRdb's listed protein matches a much larger clone and diverges from this DNA's translation at residue 9, likely through a read error; the protein shown comes from the DNA. This chain links TRDV1 with TRDJ2, with TRDD3 as a possible D gene (6 bases). In the absence of a J gene in TCRdb, the DNA was matched to germline to assign it here. V gave up 4 bases and J gave up 0 bases, with 30 bases separating them. This CDR3 region has 22 residues. Germline V CDR1 and CDR2: TSWWSYY, QGS. The CDR3 spells CALGGLPSGGDPESALTAQLFF. In DNA form, the CDR3 reads TGTGCTCTTGGGGGACTTCCCTCCGGGGGGGACCCGGAATCAGCTTTGACAGCACAACTCTTCTTT.

This clone occurred a few times. The TCRdb record carries a much larger clone's protein, which differs from this DNA's translation at residue 10; a read error is the likely cause, and the protein listed here is the DNA translation. The chain couples TRDV3 to TRDJ1; 10 nucleotides agree with TRDD3. Assignment of the J gene here rests on matching the DNA to germline, because TCRdb gives none. The CDR3 has 21 amino acids. The V segment lost 3 bases and the J segment 8 bases; nucleotides outside the gene matches: 33. Germline lookup yields CDR1 TVYSNPD and CDR2 GDNSRS (reference sequence). The CDR3 reads CAFQTPFLFPSPWGILGKLIF. Written as DNA, the CDR3 is TGTGCCTTCCAAACTCCCTTCCTCTTCCCTTCGCCTTGGGGGATACTAGGGAAACTCATCTTT.

This clone came up a few times. With only one base between it and a far larger clone, this is likely a read error. In the same sample, other DNA sequences code for this CDR3. The chain recombines TRDV2 with TRDJ1; TRDD3 aligns across 10 bases. TCRdb gives no J gene; it was assigned here by matching the DNA to germline. The CDR3 runs 17 residues. From germline, CDR1 is GEAIGNYY and CDR2 EKD. The CDR3 DNA reads TGTGCCTGTGACTACTGGGGGATTGCACAGGGCACCGACAAACTCATCTTT. Encoded protein: CACDYWGIAQGTDKLIF.